The next 9 T cell receptor beta chains were all read from a single sample in a study of blood T cell repertoires in COVID-19. The table came from immunoSEQ multiplex PCR; TCRdb's copy has only in-frame clones and leaves some out. The sample comprises a few hundred thousand clones, approximately 86% of which are singletons, and about 0.9% rests with the top ten. Input material: peripheral blood. Receptors were obtained from a human donor with COVID-19, enrolled during active disease. The donor label of this sample is uncertain.

The chain has TRBV5-4 and TRBJ1-3; TRBD1 might be the D (6 bases). Germline CDR1 SGHNT, CDR2 YYREEE (reference sequence). V gave up 2 bases and J gave up 0 bases, with 6 bases separating them. The CDR3 runs to 14 residues. DNA for the CDR3: TGTGCCAGCAGCTTAGGGGGCTCTGGAAACACCATATATTTT. It is translated as CASSLGGSGNTIYF.

The rearrangement links TRBV6-4 to TRBJ1-1; D is unclear. Trimming removed 0 bases from V and 8 bases from J, with 7 bases in between. In germline, CDR1 is MRHNA, CDR2 SNTAGT. The CDR3 totals 12 residues. The CDR3 loop reads CASSDSGREAFF. Here the CDR3 DNA reads TGTGCCAGCAGTGACTCGGGCAGAGAAGCTTTCTTT.

The rearrangement uses TRBV5-1 and TRBJ2-1; TRBD2 matches at 10 bases. J lost 8 bases, V lost 0 bases, and 8 bases had no gene match. In germline, CDR1 is SGHRS, CDR2 YFSETQ. CDR3 length: 16 residues. Written as DNA, the CDR3 is TGCGCCAGCAGCTTGGAATCTAGCGGGAGTTTCGATGAGCAGTTCTTC. Protein: CASSLESSGSFDEQFF.

The chain combines TRBV28 with TRBJ1-5; no reliable D call. This CDR3 comprises 11 residues. V lost 1 base and J 9 bases, leaving 4 bases between the germline ends. Germline V gene data show CDR1 as MDHEN and CDR2 as SYDVKM. CDR3 in amino acids: CASSLSRPQHF. The CDR3 DNA reads TGTGCCAGCAGTTTATCCCGGCCCCAGCATTTT.

V gene TRBV19 combines with J gene TRBJ1-5, with TRBD1 identical over 7 bases. CDR1 is LNHDA and CDR2 is SQIVND in the germline V gene (reference sequence). The CDR3 totals 12 residues. V shed 8 bases and J 12 bases; nucleotides not matched to a gene: 10. In DNA form, the CDR3 reads TGTGCCAGTCAAGGGGGCACTCGGGGCCAGCATTTT. Encoded protein: CASQGGTRGQHF.

The rearrangement joins TRBV5-1 to TRBJ1-2; TRBD1 matches at 9 bases. CDR1 and CDR2 (germline): SGHRS, YFSETQ. Trimming cost V 0 bases and J 1 base; bases outside gene matches: 4. The CDR3 has 16 amino acids. The CDR3 nucleotides read TGCGCCAGCAGCTTGGGGGGACAGGGATATAACTATGGCTACACCTTC. It translates to CASSLGGQGYNYGYTF.

This chain connects TRBV2 to TRBJ1-5; D is ambiguous. The germline CDR1 and CDR2 sequences are SNHLY and FYNNEI. Trimming pared 4 bases from V and 7 bases from J, leaving 11 bases between. This CDR3 region has 13 residues. The CDR3: CASSAEGRQPQHF. The CDR3 DNA is TGTGCCAGCAGTGCGGAGGGTCGGCAGCCCCAGCATTTT.

The chain employs TRBV30 and TRBJ2-1, with TRBD2 matching 7 bases. Germline CDR1 GTSNPN, CDR2 SVGIG (reference sequence). The trim removed 6 bases at V and 0 bases at J, leaving 23 bases unmatched. The length of the CDR3 is 20 residues. The CDR3 DNA reads TGTGCCTGCCAACCCCGGCTAGCGGAGGGCAAACCGATCTCCTACAATGAGCAGTTCTTC. Encoded protein: CACQPRLAEGKPISYNEQFF.

The V and J genes are TRBV28 and TRBJ1-3; D remains unclear. Germline V gene lookup returns CDR1 MDHEN and CDR2 SYDVKM. V lost 2 bases and J 0 bases, leaving 11 bases between the germline ends. CDR3 length: 16 residues. This CDR3 is CASSLRQVRSGNTIYF. The DNA of the CDR3 is TGTGCCAGCAGTTTACGGCAGGTTCGCTCTGGAAACACCATATATTTT.